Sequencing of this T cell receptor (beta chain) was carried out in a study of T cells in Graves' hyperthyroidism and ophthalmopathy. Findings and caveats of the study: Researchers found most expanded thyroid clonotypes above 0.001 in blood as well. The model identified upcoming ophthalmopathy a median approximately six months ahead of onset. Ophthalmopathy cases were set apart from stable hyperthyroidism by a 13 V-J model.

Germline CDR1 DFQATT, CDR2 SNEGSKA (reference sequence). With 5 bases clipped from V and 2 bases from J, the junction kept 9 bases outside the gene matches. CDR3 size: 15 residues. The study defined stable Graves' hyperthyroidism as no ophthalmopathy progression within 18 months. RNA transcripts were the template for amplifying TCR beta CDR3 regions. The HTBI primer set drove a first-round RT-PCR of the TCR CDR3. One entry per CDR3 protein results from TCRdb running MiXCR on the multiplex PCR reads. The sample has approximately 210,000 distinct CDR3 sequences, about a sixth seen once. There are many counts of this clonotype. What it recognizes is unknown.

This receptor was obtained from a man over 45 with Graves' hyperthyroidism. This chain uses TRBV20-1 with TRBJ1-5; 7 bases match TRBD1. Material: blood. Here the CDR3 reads CSAAPTGKGNQPQHF. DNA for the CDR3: TGCAGTGCTGCCCCGACAGGGAAGGGCAATCAGCCCCAGCATTTT.